The 26 T cell receptor beta chains below were found in one sample sequenced in a study of radiation and T cells in renal cell carcinoma. This table comes from immunoSEQ multiplex PCR, and its TCRdb copy is limited to in-frame clones, with some not included. Of under 25,000 clones in the sample, approximately 80% are singletons; the top ten hold 35% to 45%. Noted time point: baseline pretreatment blood. Documented treatment: 15 Gy SBRT to primary tumor, nephrectomy 4 weeks later. The sequencing here drew on blood, taken from a patient whose treatment included radiotherapy and nephrectomy. These receptors were collected from a man aged 55 to 70 with renal cell carcinoma.

The V call is TRBV5-1, the J call TRBJ2-1; 11 nucleotides agree with TRBD2. Germline V gene lookup returns CDR1 SGHRS and CDR2 YFSETQ. The CDR3 contains 15 residues. The V segment lost 5 bases and the J segment 0 bases; nucleotides outside the gene matches: 1. The CDR3 bases are TGCGCCAGCAGGACTAGCGGGATCTCCTACAATGAGCAGTTCTTC. Its translation: CASRTSGISYNEQFF.

This chain joins TRBV14 and TRBJ2-1, with D perhaps matching TRBD2 (5 bases). The V and J ends lost 0 bases and 5 bases respectively, with 14 bases between them. From germline, CDR1 is SGHDN and CDR2 FVKESK. This CDR3 comprises 16 residues. The CDR3 nucleotides read TGTGCCAGCAGCCAAGATCCTTGGAGGTGGGACAATGAGCAGTTCTTC. Its translation: CASSQDPWRWDNEQFF.

The CDR3 DNA follows: TGTGCCTGGAGTCCTCCTTATCGGGCCACCTACGAGCAGTACTTC. Amino acid sequence: CAWSPPYRATYEQYF. V and J are TRBV30 and TRBJ2-7; D is unclear. V lost 2 bases to trimming and J lost 2 bases, with 16 bases between them. Germline V gives CDR1 GTSNPN, CDR2 SVGIG (reference sequence). The CDR3 is 15 amino acids.

The CDR3 here is CASSLDPGLTGNTIYF. CDR3 nucleotide sequence: TGCGCCAGCAGCTTGGATCCGGGTCTAACTGGAAACACCATATATTTT. This rearrangement joins TRBV5-1 to TRBJ1-3, with D unclear. Germline CDR1 SGHRS, CDR2 YFSETQ. The V end was cut by 0 bases, the J end by 2 bases, with 12 bases between. The CDR3 sequence is 16 residues long.

The chain carries TRBV30 and TRBJ1-2, with 7 bases aligning to TRBD1. Germline-derived CDR1 and CDR2 are GTSNPN and SVGIG (reference sequence). The J segment lost 1 base and the V segment lost 3 bases, leaving 5 bases of the junction unmatched. The CDR3 consists of 14 residues. The CDR3 sequence: CAWSRDRVNYGYTF. CDR3 in DNA: TGTGCCTGGAGCCGCGACAGGGTTAACTATGGCTACACCTTC.

The V call is TRBV9, the J call TRBJ2-1; D unresolved. The CDR3 consists of 14 residues. Germline assignment: CDR1 SGDLS and CDR2 YYNGEE. The ends were cut back, 4 bases at V and 8 bases at J, with 16 bases in the middle. In DNA form, the CDR3 reads TGTGCCAGCAGCTCCCGAGACTTTTATGATGAGCAGTTCTTC. It yields the protein CASSSRDFYDEQFF.

The chain combines TRBV30 with TRBJ2-5, with no clear D. The J call could be wrong; TRBJ2-7 is a better fit for the DNA end. Germline V CDR1 and CDR2: GTSNPN, SVGIG (reference sequence). This CDR3 region has 15 residues. This CDR3 is CAWSPPYRATYEQYF. CDR3 in DNA: TGTGCCTGGAGTCCTCCTTATCGGGCCACCTACGAGCAGTACTTC.

This clone was counted a single time. The chain combines TRBV19 with TRBJ2-3; a possible D gene is TRBD2 (5 bases). Germline V lookup: CDR1 LNHDA, CDR2 SQIVND (reference sequence). The CDR3 has 14 residues. The V end was cut by 7 bases, the J end by 2 bases, with 13 bases between. The CDR3: CASIGRRNTDTQYF. The CDR3 DNA sequence: TGTGCCAGTATTGGAAGGAGGAACACAGATACGCAGTATTTT.

The gene calls are TRBV7-2 and TRBJ1-4; TRBD1 might be the D (5 bases). There are 18 residues in the CDR3. Germline values: CDR1 SGHTA, CDR2 FQGNSA. V dropped 1 base and J dropped 2 bases, with 17 bases sitting between them. The CDR3: CASSLVGVGRWTNEKLFF. The CDR3 region has the DNA TGTGCCAGCAGCTTAGTGGGGGTAGGGAGGTGGACTAATGAAAAACTGTTTTTT. The variable domain in full, completed from reference TRBV7-2 and TRBJ1-4, reads GAGVSQSPSNKVTEKGKDVELRCDPISGHTALYWYRQSLGQGLEFLIYFQGNSAPDKSGLPSDRFSAERTGGSVSTLTIQRTQQEDSAVYLCASSLVGVGRWTNEKLFFGSGTQLSVL.

This rearrangement joins TRBV15 to TRBJ2-2, with D uncertain. Trimming pared 0 bases from V and 8 bases from J, leaving 10 bases between. Germline V gene data show CDR1 as LNHNV and CDR2 as YYDKDF (reference sequence). The CDR3 totals 14 residues. CDR3 protein: CATSRDLGSGELFF. CDR3 DNA sequence: TGTGCCACCAGCAGAGATCTGGGCTCTGGGGAGCTGTTTTTT. Filled out from reference TRBV15 and TRBJ2-2, the complete variable domain reads DAMVIQNPRYQVTQFGKPVTLSCSQTLNHNVMYWYQQKSSQAPKLLFHYYDKDFNNEADTPDNFQSRRPNTSFCFLDIRSPGLGDTAMYLCATSRDLGSGELFFGEGSRLTVL.

The V call is TRBV7-9, the J call TRBJ2-3; 7 nucleotides align to TRBD2. The CDR3 spans 14 residues. From germline, CDR1 is SEHNR and CDR2 FQNEAQ (reference sequence). Trimming at V came to 10 bases and at J to 1 base, leaving 8 bases not matched to a gene. The chain's CDR3 is CATSREGRTDTQYF. The CDR3 DNA sequence: TGTGCCACCTCGAGGGAGGGCCGCACAGATACGCAGTATTTT.

This clone was recorded a few times. This rearrangement joins TRBV6-1 to TRBJ2-3, with D hard to call. The V gene lost 5 bases and the J gene lost 0 bases, with 6 bases spanning the gap. The length of the CDR3 is 13 residues. The germline V gene encodes CDR1 MNHNS and CDR2 SASEGT. The CDR3 DNA reads TGTGCCAGCAGTCTCGGCAGCACAGATACGCAGTATTTT. Its translation: CASSLGSTDTQYF.

In its sample, this clone was seen a few times. The chain is built from TRBV9 and TRBJ1-4, with D unresolved. Germline CDR1 is SGDLS and CDR2 is YYNGEE. Trimming removed 2 bases at V and 8 bases at J, with 13 bases between. The CDR3 is 14 residues long. DNA of the CDR3: TGTGCCAGCAGCGTTGAGCCCATCGGCGAAAAACTGTTTTTT. Its translation: CASSVEPIGEKLFF.

This chain joins TRBV5-1 and TRBJ1-2; 7 bases are shared with TRBD1. The CDR3 loop spans 13 amino acids. Trimming cost V 4 bases and J 2 bases; bases outside gene matches: 2. CDR1 and CDR2 (germline): SGHRS, YFSETQ. CDR3 sequence (DNA): TGCGCCAGCAGCCAGGGACAGAACTATGGCTACACCTTC. Its translation: CASSQGQNYGYTF.

The chain uses TRBV7-9 and TRBJ1-1, with D uncertain. V lost 4 bases, J lost 0 bases, and 12 bases lay in between. Germline V lookup: CDR1 SEHNR, CDR2 FQNEAQ (reference sequence). This CDR3 has 15 residues. For the CDR3, the DNA is TGTGCCAGCAGCTCCTGGACGGCTCTGAACACTGAAGCTTTCTTT. This gives the protein CASSSWTALNTEAFF.

Comment on this clone: An end of the junction does not agree with germline; a read error may underlie this. Different DNA sequences within this sample yield the same CDR3. The chain links TRBV6-1 to TRBJ1-2; 8 nucleotides align to TRBD1. Germline lookup yields CDR1 MNHNS and CDR2 SASEGT. This CDR3 has 16 residues. CDR3: CASSEDPQGVGYGYTF. CDR3 DNA sequence: TGCGCCAGCAGTGAGGACCCACAGGGGGTTGGCTATGGCTACACCTTC.

The chain joins TRBV6-6 to TRBJ2-3; D is ambiguous. The CDR3 spans 12 residues. The V end was cut by 3 bases, the J end by 12 bases, with 13 bases between. The germline CDR1 and CDR2 sequences are MNHNY and SVGAGI (reference sequence). The CDR3 DNA is TGTGCCAGCAGTTATCGGGCCGGCCCCCAGTATTTT. Amino acid sequence: CASSYRAGPQYF.

This clone was counted a few times. The V and J genes are TRBV5-1 and TRBJ2-5; the match to TRBD2 covers 10 bases. V lost 4 bases, J lost 5 bases, and 8 bases stayed unmatched. This CDR3 comprises 15 residues. Germline CDR1 and CDR2: SGHRS and YFSETQ. CDR3 loop: CASSRYEREGETQYF. The CDR3 nucleotides read TGCGCCAGCAGCCGGTATGAGCGGGAGGGGGAGACCCAGTACTTC.

The chain couples TRBV6-4 to TRBJ1-1; TRBD1 might be the D (6 bases). Per germline, CDR1 MRHNA and CDR2 SNTAGT. V shed 3 bases and J shed 5 bases, with 16 bases lying between them. CDR3 length: 15 amino acids. The CDR3 sequence: CASSDTAEGVTEAFF. The CDR3 region has the DNA TGTGCCAGCAGTGATACGGCGGAGGGGGTGACTGAAGCTTTCTTT.

The genes are TRBV19 and TRBJ2-3, with 15 positions matching TRBD2. Germline V gives CDR1 LNHDA, CDR2 SQIVND (reference sequence). With 4 bases clipped from V and 0 bases from J, the junction kept 5 bases outside the gene matches. The CDR3 loop spans 18 amino acids. The CDR3 DNA reads as TGTGCCAGTAGTACGGGACTAGCGGGAGGAGGGAGCACAGATACGCAGTATTTT. This encodes CASSTGLAGGGSTDTQYF. Filled out from reference TRBV19 and TRBJ2-3, the complete variable domain reads DGGITQSPKYLFRKEGQNVTLSCEQNLNHDAMYWYRQDPGQGLRLIYYSQIVNDFQKGDIAEGYSVSREKKESFPLTVTSAQKNPTAFYLCASSTGLAGGGSTDTQYFGPGTRLTVL.

This clone came up once. This chain connects TRBV4-1 to TRBJ1-5; no clear D. The CDR3 is 13 amino acids. Trimming left V 4 bases short and J 9 bases short, with 13 bases between. The germline CDR1 and CDR2 sequences are MGHRA and YSYEKL. The CDR3 coding sequence is TGCGCCAGCAGCCTCATAGGATCAGGGCCCCAGCATTTT. Translated, it gives CASSLIGSGPQHF.

The chain joins TRBV18 to TRBJ2-5, with TRBD2 matching over 8 bases. Germline V gene lookup returns CDR1 KGHSH and CDR2 LQKENI. The CDR3 loop spans 16 amino acids. After removal of 3 bases from V and 3 bases from J, the junction contained 9 bases not matched to a gene. Here the CDR3 DNA reads TGTGCCAGCTCACCCGGGGAGCGGGGGAATGAAGAGACCCAGTACTTC. The encoded protein is CASSPGERGNEETQYF.

This rearrangement joins TRBV11-3 to TRBJ2-1; 11 bases align to TRBD1. Germline V gives CDR1 SGHNT, CDR2 YENEEA. V trimming: 4 bases; J trimming: 9 bases; junction bases outside the gene matches: 11. This CDR3 has 16 amino acids. CDR3 amino acids: CASSSGPGQGDLEQFF. The CDR3 nucleotides are TGTGCCAGCAGCTCGGGCCCGGGACAGGGGGACCTTGAGCAGTTCTTC.

The chain has TRBV5-8 and TRBJ2-3; D perhaps matches TRBD2 (5 bases). Trimming took 2 bases from V and 4 from J, leaving 14 bases between them. Germline V gene lookup returns CDR1 SGHTS and CDR2 YDEGEE. The CDR3 sequence is 15 residues long. DNA of the CDR3: TGTGCCAGCAGCTTCTATACCGGACTCCCAGATACGCAGTATTTT. Translation: CASSFYTGLPDTQYF.

In DNA form, the CDR3 reads TGTGCCAGCAGCTTAATGGGGTCCCTCAATCAGCCCCAGCATTTT. It codes for CASSLMGSLNQPQHF. This chain uses TRBV7-2 with TRBJ1-5, with D unclear. V was cut by 2 bases and J by 3 bases, with 11 bases left in between. The CDR3 runs to 15 residues. The germline gives CDR1 SGHTA, CDR2 FQGNSA.

The chain joins TRBV7-2 to TRBJ2-1; D gene unclear. The CDR3 length is 13 residues. V lost 5 bases and J lost 6, with 11 bases in between. Per germline, CDR1 SGHTA and CDR2 FQGNSA. CDR3 loop: CASSPLRSNEQFF. In DNA, the CDR3 is TGTGCCAGCAGCCCCCTCAGATCCAATGAGCAGTTCTTC.